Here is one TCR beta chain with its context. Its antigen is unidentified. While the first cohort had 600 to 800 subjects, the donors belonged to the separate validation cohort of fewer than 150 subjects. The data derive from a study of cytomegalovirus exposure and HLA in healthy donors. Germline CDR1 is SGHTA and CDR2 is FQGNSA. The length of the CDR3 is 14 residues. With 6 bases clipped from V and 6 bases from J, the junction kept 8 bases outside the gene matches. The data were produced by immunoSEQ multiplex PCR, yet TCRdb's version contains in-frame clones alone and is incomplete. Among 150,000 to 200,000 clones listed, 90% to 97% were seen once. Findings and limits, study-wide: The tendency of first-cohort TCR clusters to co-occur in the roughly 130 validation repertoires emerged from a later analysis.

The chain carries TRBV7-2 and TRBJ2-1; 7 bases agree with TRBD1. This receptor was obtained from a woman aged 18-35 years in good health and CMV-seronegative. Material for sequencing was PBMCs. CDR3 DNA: TGTGCCAGCAGACGGACAGGTTCTGCCAATGAGCAGTTCTTC. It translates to CASRRTGSANEQFF. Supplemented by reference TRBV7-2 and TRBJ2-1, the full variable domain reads GAGVSQSPSNKVTEKGKDVELRCDPISGHTALYWYRQSLGQGLEFLIYFQGNSAPDKSGLPSDRFSAERTGGSVSTLTIQRTQQEDSAVYLCASRRTGSANEQFFGPGTRLTVL.